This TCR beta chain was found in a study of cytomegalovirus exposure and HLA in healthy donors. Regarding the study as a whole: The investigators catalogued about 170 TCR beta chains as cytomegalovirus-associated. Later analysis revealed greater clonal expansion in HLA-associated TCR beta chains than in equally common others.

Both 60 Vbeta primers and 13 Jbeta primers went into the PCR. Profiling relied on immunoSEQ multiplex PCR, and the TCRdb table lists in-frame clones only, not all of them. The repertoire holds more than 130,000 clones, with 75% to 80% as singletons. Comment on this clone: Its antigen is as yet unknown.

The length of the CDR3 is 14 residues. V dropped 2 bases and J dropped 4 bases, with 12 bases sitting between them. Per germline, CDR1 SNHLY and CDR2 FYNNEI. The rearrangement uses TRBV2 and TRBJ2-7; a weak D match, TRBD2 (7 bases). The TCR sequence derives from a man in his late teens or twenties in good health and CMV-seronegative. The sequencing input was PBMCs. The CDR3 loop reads CASSERGARYEQYF. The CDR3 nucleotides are TGTGCCAGCAGTGAACGGGGGGCTAGGTACGAGCAGTACTTC. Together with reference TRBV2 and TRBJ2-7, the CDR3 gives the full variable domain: EPEVTQTPSHQVTQMGQEVILRCVPISNHLYFYWYRQILGQKVEFLVSFYNNEISEKSEIFDDQFSVERPDGSNFTLKIRSTKLEDSAMYFCASSERGARYEQYFGPGTRLTVT.